Presented here are 26 T cell receptor beta chains from one specimen sequenced in a study of blood T cell repertoires in COVID-19. Sequencing was performed with immunoSEQ multiplex PCR; in TCRdb, only in-frame clones are kept and a portion is missing. Of about 24,000 clones detected, 85% to 90% appear once; the ten largest clones hold just under 20%. The sample comprised peripheral blood. The receptors shown here come from a human donor in a cohort sampled during active COVID-19.

The rearrangement joins TRBV9 to TRBJ1-1, with D perhaps matching TRBD1 (5 bases). Germline V gene data show CDR1 as SGDLS and CDR2 as YYNGEE. The CDR3 spans 14 residues. Trimming left V 0 bases short and J 5 bases short, with 11 bases between. This CDR3 reads CASSVAHRPTEAFF. DNA of the CDR3: TGTGCCAGCAGCGTAGCTCACAGGCCAACTGAAGCTTTCTTT.

The V call is TRBV18, the J call TRBJ2-7; 9 bases fit TRBD2. The V segment lost 4 bases and the J segment 0 bases; nucleotides outside the gene matches: 4. Germline loops: CDR1 KGHSH, CDR2 LQKENI. The CDR3 contains 15 residues. CDR3 in amino acids: CASSQSGRSSYEQYF. In DNA, the CDR3 is TGTGCCAGCTCACAGAGCGGGAGGAGCTCCTACGAGCAGTACTTC. The complete variable domain, with remaining parts taken from reference TRBV18 and TRBJ2-7, reads NAGVMQNPRHLVRRRGQEARLRCSPMKGHSHVYWYRQLPEEGLKFMVYLQKENIIDESGMPKERFSAEFPKEGPSILRIQQVVRGDSAAYFCASSQSGRSSYEQYFGPGTRLTVT.

V usage is TRBV4-1 and J usage is TRBJ2-1; TRBD2 aligns across 11 bases. The junction had 6 bases not matched to a gene; V was cut back by 1 base and J by 7 bases. Germline assignment: CDR1 MGHRA and CDR2 YSYEKL. This CDR3 spans 16 amino acids. CDR3 region: CASSQGGGLAVNEQFF. DNA of the CDR3: TGCGCCAGCAGCCAAGGGGGGGGACTAGCGGTAAATGAGCAGTTCTTC.

This chain uses TRBV9 with TRBJ1-3; D ambiguous. Trimming left V 4 bases short and J 5 bases short, with 16 bases between. The germline gives CDR1 SGDLS, CDR2 YYNGEE. The CDR3 length is 15 residues. In DNA, the CDR3 is TGTGCCAGCAGCCCCCCCGGAGGCAGTCGAAACACCATATATTTT. As protein: CASSPPGGSRNTIYF.

The chain recombines TRBV7-3 with TRBJ2-7; 7 bases are a match to TRBD1. The V gene end was trimmed by 3 bases and the J gene end by 7 bases; junction bases not matched to a gene: 12. The length of the CDR3 is 15 residues. CDR1 and CDR2 from the germline V gene are SGHTA and FQGTGA. In DNA, the CDR3 is TGTGCCAGCAGCTTCGGACAGGCTCCGCAGGGGGAGCAGTACTTC. Encoded protein: CASSFGQAPQGEQYF.

The chain employs TRBV29-1 and TRBJ2-5, with a weak D call TRBD2 (5 bases). The germline gives CDR1 SQVTM, CDR2 ANQGSEA. Trimming took 0 bases from V and 0 from J, leaving 14 bases between them. This CDR3 contains 16 residues. CDR3 DNA: TGCAGCGTTGAAGATTTGTGGGAGAGGGACCAAGAGACCCAGTACTTC. It yields the protein CSVEDLWERDQETQYF.

The chain has TRBV4-3 and TRBJ1-6; unclear D gene. The ends were cut back, 4 bases at V and 5 bases at J, with 3 bases in the middle. CDR1 and CDR2 from the germline V gene are LGHNA and YSLEER. CDR3 length: 12 amino acids. CDR3 loop: CASSLNNSPLHF. DNA of the CDR3: TGCGCCAGCAGCCTTAATAATTCACCCCTCCACTTT.

The rearrangement uses TRBV5-5 and TRBJ2-2, with 13 bases identical to TRBD2. With V trimmed by 4 bases and J by 0 bases, 12 bases remained unmatched. The CDR3 spans 20 residues. The V gene's germline CDR1 is SGHKS and CDR2 YYEKEE (reference sequence). As DNA, the CDR3 is TGTGCCAGCAGCCGGGCCCTGACTAGCGGGGGGTCCCCGAACACCGGGGAGCTGTTTTTT. It codes for CASSRALTSGGSPNTGELFF.

The rearrangement joins TRBV7-2 to TRBJ2-1; weak D call: TRBD2 (5 bases). The CDR3 extends over 14 amino acids. Germline lookup yields CDR1 SGHTA and CDR2 FQGNSA. V shed 0 bases and J shed 5 bases, with 8 bases lying between them. The DNA for the CDR3 is TGTGCCAGCAGCTTAGCGCGGCGGGACAATGAGCAGTTCTTC. This sequence encodes CASSLARRDNEQFF.

The chain joins TRBV5-1 to TRBJ1-2, with a tentative D call TRBD1 (5 bases). Germline CDR1 and CDR2: SGHRS and YFSETQ. V was cut by 4 bases and J by 4 bases, with 14 bases left in between. This CDR3 region has 14 residues. In DNA, the CDR3 is TGCGCCAGCAGCGCGGAAGACAGTGGCTATGGCTACACCTTC. Its translation is CASSAEDSGYGYTF. The full variable domain, its missing parts supplied by reference TRBV5-1 and TRBJ1-2, is KAGVTQTPRYLIKTRGQQVTLSCSPISGHRSVSWYQQTPGQGLQFLFEYFSETQRNKGNFPGRFSGRQFSNSRSEMNVSTLELGDSALYLCASSAEDSGYGYTFGSGTRLTVV.

The V call is TRBV2, the J call TRBJ2-5; perhaps TRBD1 as D (5 bases). The V end lost 5 bases, the J end lost 7 bases, and 8 bases lay between the germline ends. This CDR3 has 11 residues. CDR1 is SNHLY, CDR2 FYNNEI, per germline. DNA for the CDR3: TGTGCCAGCAGTCAGGGTAGGACCCAGTACTTC. Translated, it gives CASSQGRTQYF.

The V and J genes are TRBV5-1 and TRBJ1-1; perhaps TRBD1 as D (5 bases). Looked up from germline, CDR1 is SGHRS and CDR2 is YFSETQ. V dropped 4 bases and J dropped 0 bases, with 13 bases sitting between them. The length of the CDR3 is 15 residues. CDR3 nucleotides: TGCGCCAGCAGCCACGAACAGGTTCTGAACACTGAAGCTTTCTTT. It translates to CASSHEQVLNTEAFF.

V gene TRBV3-1 (or the pseudogene TRBV3-2) combines with J gene TRBJ1-6, with D perhaps matching TRBD1 (5 bases). The CDR3 sequence is 13 residues long. V was trimmed by 7 bases and J by 10 bases, leaving 14 bases between them. Germline CDR1 and CDR2: LGHDT and YNNKEL (reference sequence). The CDR3 spells CASKGFSDSPLHF. The CDR3 nucleotides are TGTGCCAGCAAGGGGTTCTCCGACTCACCCCTCCACTTT.

DNA for the CDR3: TGTGCCATCGCACTAGCGGGGGGACAAGAGACCCAGTACTTC. Its translation is CAIALAGGQETQYF. The V call is TRBV3-1 (or the pseudogene TRBV3-2), the J call TRBJ2-5, with 12 bases that match TRBD2. Trimming at V came to 10 bases and at J to 2 bases, leaving 5 bases not matched to a gene. The CDR3 has 14 residues. Germline CDR1 is LGHDT and CDR2 is YNNKEL (reference sequence).

The V and J genes are TRBV18 and TRBJ2-1; 13 bases map to TRBD2. Per the germline V gene, CDR1 is KGHSH and CDR2 is LQKENI. There are 20 residues in the CDR3. With V trimmed by 2 bases and J by 1 base, 11 bases remained unmatched. CDR3 nucleotide sequence: TGTGCCAGCTCACCAGGACTAGCGGGAGCTGTGGGGCTGTCCTACAATGAGCAGTTCTTC. Its protein is CASSPGLAGAVGLSYNEQFF.

The rearrangement links TRBV24-1 to TRBJ2-1, with 9 bases fitting TRBD2. V lost 5 bases, J lost 7 bases, and 11 bases stayed unmatched. The CDR3 loop spans 16 amino acids. Germline V gene lookup returns CDR1 KGHDR and CDR2 SFDVKD. CDR3 sequence (DNA): TGTGCCACCAGTGCTACTAGCGGGCGGCGGGGGAATGAGCAGTTCTTC. This translates into CATSATSGRRGNEQFF.

The CDR3 region is CASSPAGFSYEQYF. The DNA for the CDR3 is TGTGCCAGTAGTCCAGCGGGGTTTTCCTACGAGCAGTACTTC. The rearrangement uses TRBV19 and TRBJ2-7; 7 bases are shared with TRBD2. The junction had 5 bases not matched to a gene; V was cut back by 5 bases and J by 1 base. The germline gives CDR1 LNHDA, CDR2 SQIVND (reference sequence). This CDR3 contains 14 residues.

J is TRBJ2-1 and V is TRBV6-5, with a weak D call TRBD1 (7 bases). The V gene lost 0 bases and the J gene lost 9 bases, with 15 bases spanning the gap. Germline V lookup: CDR1 MNHEY, CDR2 SVGAGI. This CDR3 has 15 residues. The CDR3, as DNA: TGTGCCAGCAGTTACTCCCACCAGGGGGGCGGTGAGCAGTTCTTC. Its protein is CASSYSHQGGGEQFF.

This clone was detected only once. The CDR3 sequence is CASSALMSSGNTIYF. CDR3 nucleotide sequence: TGTGCCAGCAGCGCACTTATGAGCTCTGGAAACACCATATATTTT. This sequence joins TRBV9 and TRBJ1-3, with D unclear. Germline V gives CDR1 SGDLS, CDR2 YYNGEE. This CDR3 is built from 15 residues. Trimming shortened V by 3 bases and J by 0 bases, and 10 bases separated the two germline ends.

This CDR3 is CASSIRGQLSGNTIYF. CDR3 bases: TGTGCCAGTAGTATCCGGGGACAGCTCTCTGGAAACACCATATATTTT. This sequence joins TRBV19 and TRBJ1-3; TRBD1 agrees at 7 bases. J lost 0 bases, V lost 3 bases, and 5 bases had no gene match. The CDR3 contains 16 residues. The V gene's germline CDR1 is LNHDA and CDR2 SQIVND (reference sequence).

This rearrangement joins TRBV28 to TRBJ2-7; D gene ambiguous. Trimming cost V 4 bases and J 2 bases, with 9 bases left between them. The CDR3 is 13 residues long. The germline gives CDR1 MDHEN, CDR2 SYDVKM. CDR3 in DNA: TGTGCCAGCAGTTCTAGTCCAACCTACGAGCAGTACTTC. Translating it yields CASSSSPTYEQYF.

This rearrangement joins TRBV29-1 to TRBJ2-1; 7 bases are shared with TRBD2. Germline trimming cut 6 bases from V and 3 bases from J; bases unmatched to any gene: 5. The CDR3 is 13 amino acids. Per germline, CDR1 SQVTM and CDR2 ANQGSEA. The CDR3 protein is CSVLTSRYNEQFF. The CDR3 DNA follows: TGCAGCGTATTGACTAGCCGCTACAATGAGCAGTTCTTC.

The chain employs TRBV2 and TRBJ2-5; 9 nucleotides match TRBD2. With V trimmed by 6 bases and J by 1 base, 6 bases remained unmatched. The length of the CDR3 is 15 residues. The germline V gene encodes CDR1 SNHLY and CDR2 FYNNEI. The CDR3 region is CASSRLAAAQETQYF. In DNA form, the CDR3 reads TGTGCCAGCAGCCGACTAGCGGCGGCCCAAGAGACCCAGTACTTC.

CDR3 in DNA: TGTGCCAGTAGTTCGGCAGGGGGTTCCTACGAGCAGTACTTC. It specifies CASSSAGGSYEQYF. The chain joins TRBV19 to TRBJ2-7, with 7 bases matching TRBD1. The germline CDR1 and CDR2 sequences are LNHDA and SQIVND (reference sequence). V was clipped by 5 bases and J by 1 base; unmatched bases: 5. The CDR3 is 14 residues long.

This clone has just a few counts. The chain employs TRBV6-4 and TRBJ2-5, with 7 bases matching TRBD2. V shed 6 bases, J shed 5 bases, and the junction held 12 bases outside the gene matches. In germline, CDR1 is MRHNA, CDR2 SNTAGT. There are 15 residues in the CDR3. CDR3: CASSQQAGESETQYF. DNA of the CDR3: TGTGCCAGCAGCCAACAGGCGGGAGAATCGGAGACCCAGTACTTC.

This chain joins TRBV3-1 (or the pseudogene TRBV3-2) and TRBJ1-6; 8 bases are a match to TRBD1. Germline CDR1 is LGHDT and CDR2 is YNNKEL (reference sequence). Trimming took 3 bases from V and 2 from J; bases not matched to a gene: 3. The CDR3 is made up of 16 amino acids. For the CDR3, the DNA is TGTGCCAGCAGCCATCGGACAGGGACCTATAATTCACCCCTCCACTTT. It codes for CASSHRTGTYNSPLHF.